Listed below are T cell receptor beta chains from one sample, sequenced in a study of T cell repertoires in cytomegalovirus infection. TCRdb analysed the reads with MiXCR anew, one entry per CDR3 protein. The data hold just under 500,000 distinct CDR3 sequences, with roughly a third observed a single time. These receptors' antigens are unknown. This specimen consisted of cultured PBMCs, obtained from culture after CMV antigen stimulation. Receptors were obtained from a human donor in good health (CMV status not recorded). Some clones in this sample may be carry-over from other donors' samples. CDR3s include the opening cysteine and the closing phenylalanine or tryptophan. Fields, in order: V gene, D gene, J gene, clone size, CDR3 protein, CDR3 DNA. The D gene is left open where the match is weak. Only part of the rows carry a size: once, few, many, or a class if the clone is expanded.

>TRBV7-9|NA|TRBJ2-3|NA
CASSLSSGADTQYF
TGTGCCAGCAGCTTATCTAGTGGCGCAGATACGCAGTATTTT
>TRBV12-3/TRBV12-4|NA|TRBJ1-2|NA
CASSFAGTPSGYTF
TGTGCCAGCAGTTTTGCCGGGACACCTTCTGGCTACACCTTC
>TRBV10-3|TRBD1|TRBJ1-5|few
CATGAGGDQPQHF
TGTGCCACAGGCGCAGGGGGCGATCAGCCCCAGCATTTT
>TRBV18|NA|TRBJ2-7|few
CASSQGVLLSEQYF
TGTGCCAGCTCACAGGGGGTCCTTCTGTCCGAGCAGTACTTC
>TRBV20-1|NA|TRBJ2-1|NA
CSARNPAGSSYEQFF
TGCAGTGCTAGAAACCCGGCAGGGTCCTCCTATGAGCAGTTCTTC
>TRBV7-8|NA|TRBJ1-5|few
CASSLVGQGRDQPQHF
TGTGCCAGCAGCTTAGTTGGGCAGGGGAGAGACCAGCCCCAGCATTTT
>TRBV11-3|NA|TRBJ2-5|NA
CASSLVGGVVETQYF
TGTGCCAGCAGCTTAGTCGGGGGTGTGGTGGAGACCCAGTACTTC
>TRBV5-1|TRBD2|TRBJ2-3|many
CASSAGEVTDTQYF
TGCGCCAGCAGCGCGGGAGAGGTCACAGATACGCAGTATTTT
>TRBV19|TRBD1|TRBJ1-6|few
CASSRDRDRGAPLHF
TGTGCCAGTAGTCGAGACCGGGACAGGGGCGCGCCCCTCCACTTT
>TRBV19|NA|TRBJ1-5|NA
CASSPDLATPNNQPQHF
TGTGCCAGTAGTCCCGACCTGGCCACCCCGAACAATCAGCCCCAGCATTTT
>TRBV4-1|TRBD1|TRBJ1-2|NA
CASRAPGTGRSRHGYTF
TGCGCCAGCCGCGCCCCCGGGACAGGAAGATCCCGTCATGGCTACACCTTC
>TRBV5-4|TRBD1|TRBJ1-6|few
CASSLRQGANSPLHF
TGTGCCAGCAGCTTGCGGCAGGGGGCCAATTCACCCCTCCACTTT
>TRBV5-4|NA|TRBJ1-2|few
CASSLDFYGYTF
TGTGCCAGCAGCTTGGACTTCTATGGCTACACCTTC
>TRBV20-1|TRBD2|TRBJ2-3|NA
CSAPRTSGSTDTQYF
TGCAGTGCACCCCGGACTAGCGGGAGTACAGATACGCAGTATTTT
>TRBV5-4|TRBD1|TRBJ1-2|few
CASSRPDRAGDGYTF
TGTGCCAGCAGCCGACCAGACAGGGCGGGGGATGGCTACACCTTC
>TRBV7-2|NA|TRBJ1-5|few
CASSHDVSNQPQHF
TGTGCCAGCAGCCATGACGTTAGCAATCAGCCCCAGCATTTT
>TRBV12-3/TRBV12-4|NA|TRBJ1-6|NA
CASSLQGDGYNSPLHF
TGTGCCAGCAGTTTACAGGGAGATGGCTATAATTCACCCCTCCACTTT
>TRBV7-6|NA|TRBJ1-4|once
CASSPSLATNEKLFF
TGTGCCAGCAGCCCAAGTCTTGCAACTAATGAAAAACTGTTTTTT
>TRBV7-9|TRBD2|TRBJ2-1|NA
CASSLEGTSGSKGAYNEQFF
TGTGCCAGCAGCTTAGAAGGTACTAGCGGGAGTAAGGGGGCCTACAATGAGCAGTTCTTC
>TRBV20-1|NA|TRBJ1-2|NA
CSAGPRGYTF
TGCAGTGCTGGCCCCAGGGGCTACACCTTC
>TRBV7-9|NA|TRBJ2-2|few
CASSLWTANTGELFF
TGTGCCAGCAGCTTGTGGACGGCGAACACCGGGGAGCTGTTTTTT
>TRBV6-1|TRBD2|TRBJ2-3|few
CASSRRTSGATYLTDTQYF
TGTGCCAGCAGTCGCAGGACTAGCGGGGCAACTTACCTCACAGATACGCAGTATTTT
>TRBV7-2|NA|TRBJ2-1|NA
CARSLAAQTHNEQFF
TGTGCCAGAAGCTTAGCCGCACAGACACACAATGAGCAGTTCTTC
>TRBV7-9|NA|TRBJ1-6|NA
CASSPENSPLHF
TGTGCCAGCAGCCCAGAGAATTCACCCCTCCACTTT
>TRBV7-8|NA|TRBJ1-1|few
CASSRSFLNTEAFF
TGTGCCAGCAGCCGCTCTTTCCTGAACACTGAAGCTTTCTTT
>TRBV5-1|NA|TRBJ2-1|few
CASSLPRGGEQFF
TGCGCCAGCAGCCTCCCTCGTGGGGGTGAGCAGTTCTTC
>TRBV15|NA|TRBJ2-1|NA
CATSRDPRDTHNEQFF
TGTGCCACCAGCAGAGATCCGCGGGACACTCACAATGAGCAGTTCTTC
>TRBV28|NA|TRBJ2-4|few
CASSLWAGAPKNIQYF
TGTGCCAGCAGTTTATGGGCAGGGGCACCCAAAAACATTCAGTACTTC
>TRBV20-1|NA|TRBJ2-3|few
CSAQNPGSTQYF
TGCAGTGCTCAGAACCCGGGGAGTACGCAGTATTTT
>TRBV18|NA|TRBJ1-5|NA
CASSPLASLNQPQHF
TGTGCCAGCTCACCCCTCGCAAGCCTCAATCAGCCCCAGCATTTT
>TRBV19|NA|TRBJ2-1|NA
CASSGGGTRILHEQFF
TGTGCCAGTAGTGGAGGGGGGACCCGGATTCTACATGAGCAGTTCTTC
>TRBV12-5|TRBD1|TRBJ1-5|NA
CASGLGRPGGSQPQHF
TGTGCTAGTGGTTTGGGGAGGCCAGGGGGCAGCCAGCCCCAGCATTTT
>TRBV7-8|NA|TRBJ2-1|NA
CASSLGLSSYNEQFF
TGTGCCAGCAGCTTAGGGTTGAGCTCCTACAATGAGCAGTTCTTC
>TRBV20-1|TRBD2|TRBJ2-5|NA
CSGGRGETQYF
TGCAGTGGCGGGAGAGGAGAGACCCAGTACTTC
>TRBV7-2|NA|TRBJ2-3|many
CASSLAPGRRDTQYF
TGTGCCAGCAGCTTAGCGCCTGGGAGGAGGGATACGCAGTATTTT
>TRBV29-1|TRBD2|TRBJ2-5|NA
CSVDRLAGAGGETQYF
TGCAGCGTTGATAGACTAGCGGGAGCAGGTGGAGAGACCCAGTACTTC
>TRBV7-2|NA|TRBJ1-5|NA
CASSPSLGQPQHF
TGTGCCAGCAGCCCCTCTTTGGGGCAGCCCCAGCATTTT
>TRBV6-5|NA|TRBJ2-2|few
CASSYGGFEEELFF
TGTGCCAGCAGTTACGGAGGGTTCGAGGAGGAGCTGTTTTTT
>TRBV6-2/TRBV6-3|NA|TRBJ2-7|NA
CASRAAGWEQYF
TGTGCCAGCAGGGCCGCGGGATGGGAGCAGTACTTC
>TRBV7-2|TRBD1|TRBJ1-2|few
CASSLGQGGLGGYTF
TGTGCCAGCAGCTTAGGACAGGGAGGCTTAGGAGGCTACACCTTC
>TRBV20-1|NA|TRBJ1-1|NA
CSARVPGRSRIGAEAFF
TGCAGTGCTAGAGTCCCGGGACGGAGTCGAATAGGAGCTGAAGCTTTCTTT
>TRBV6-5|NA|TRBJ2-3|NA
CASSYSQVPTDTQYF
TGTGCCAGCAGTTACTCGCAGGTCCCCACAGATACGCAGTATTTT
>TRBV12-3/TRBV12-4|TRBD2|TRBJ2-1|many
CASSHGTRDNEQFF
TGTGCCAGCAGTCACGGGACTAGGGACAATGAGCAGTTCTTC
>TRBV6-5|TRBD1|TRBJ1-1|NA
CASSSETGGTEAFF
TGTGCCAGCAGTTCCGAGACAGGGGGGACTGAAGCTTTCTTT
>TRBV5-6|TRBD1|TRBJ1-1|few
CASSLKGAVSEAFF
TGTGCCAGCAGCTTGAAGGGGGCCGTCAGCGAAGCTTTCTTT
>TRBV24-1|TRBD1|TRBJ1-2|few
CATSKTGELVSGYTF
TGTGCCACCAGCAAAACAGGGGAGTTAGTTTCTGGCTACACCTTC
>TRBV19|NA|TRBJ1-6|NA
CASSIETVNSPLHF
TGTGCCAGTAGTATCGAGACAGTCAATTCACCCCTCCACTTT
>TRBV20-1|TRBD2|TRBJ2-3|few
CSARPPGLAGDGAQYF
TGCAGTGCTAGACCCCCGGGACTAGCGGGAGACGGTGCGCAGTATTTT
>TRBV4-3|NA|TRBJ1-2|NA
CASSHWTAANYGYTF
TGCGCCAGCAGCCACTGGACGGCGGCTAACTATGGCTACACCTTC
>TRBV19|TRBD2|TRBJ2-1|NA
CASSIDTGTSESDEQFF
TGTGCCAGTAGTATAGACACCGGGACTAGCGAAAGCGATGAGCAGTTCTTC
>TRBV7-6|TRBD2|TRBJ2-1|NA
CASSLALAGRDEQFF
TGTGCCAGCAGCTTAGCTCTAGCGGGAAGAGATGAGCAGTTCTTC
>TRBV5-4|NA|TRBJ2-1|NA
CASSFSDSYNEQFF
TGTGCCAGCAGCTTCTCAGACTCCTACAATGAGCAGTTCTTC
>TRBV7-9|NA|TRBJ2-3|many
CASSPRDFLRGTDTQYF
TGTGCCAGCAGCCCTAGGGACTTCCTTCGAGGCACAGATACGCAGTATTTT
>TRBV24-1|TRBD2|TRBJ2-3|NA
CATSDLKLASDTQYF
TGTGCCACCAGTGATTTGAAACTAGCGTCGGATACGCAGTATTTT